This note documents a single T cell receptor beta chain sequence. From the RT-PCR reads, TCRdb called clonotypes with MiXCR, one entry per CDR3 protein. Here the sample spans hundreds of thousands of distinct CDR3 sequences, approximately 15% being singletons. V shed 3 bases and J shed 3 bases, with 8 bases lying between them. The CDR3 length is 14 residues. CDR1 is MDHEN, CDR2 SYDVKM, per germline. This rearrangement joins TRBV28 to TRBJ1-4; D remains unclear. The clonotype was recovered from a female donor in good health, serving as a healthy control. The material sequenced was memory CD4+ T cells from blood. CDR3 sequence reads: CASSLTHPNEKLFF. The CDR3 DNA sequence: TGTGCCAGCAGTTTGACTCACCCTAATGAAAAACTGTTTTTT.